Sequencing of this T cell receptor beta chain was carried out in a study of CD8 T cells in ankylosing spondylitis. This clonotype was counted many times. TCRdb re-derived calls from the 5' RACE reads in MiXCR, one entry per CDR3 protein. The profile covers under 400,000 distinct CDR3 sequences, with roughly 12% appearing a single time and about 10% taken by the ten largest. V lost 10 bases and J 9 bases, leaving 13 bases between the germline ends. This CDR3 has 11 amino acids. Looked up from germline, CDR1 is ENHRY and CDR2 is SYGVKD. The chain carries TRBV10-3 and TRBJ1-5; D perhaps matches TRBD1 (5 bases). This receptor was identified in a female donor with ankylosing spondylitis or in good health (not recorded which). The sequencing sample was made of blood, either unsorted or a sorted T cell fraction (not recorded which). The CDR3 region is CATADMPPQHF. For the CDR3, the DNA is TGTGCCACCGCGGACATGCCGCCCCAGCATTTT.